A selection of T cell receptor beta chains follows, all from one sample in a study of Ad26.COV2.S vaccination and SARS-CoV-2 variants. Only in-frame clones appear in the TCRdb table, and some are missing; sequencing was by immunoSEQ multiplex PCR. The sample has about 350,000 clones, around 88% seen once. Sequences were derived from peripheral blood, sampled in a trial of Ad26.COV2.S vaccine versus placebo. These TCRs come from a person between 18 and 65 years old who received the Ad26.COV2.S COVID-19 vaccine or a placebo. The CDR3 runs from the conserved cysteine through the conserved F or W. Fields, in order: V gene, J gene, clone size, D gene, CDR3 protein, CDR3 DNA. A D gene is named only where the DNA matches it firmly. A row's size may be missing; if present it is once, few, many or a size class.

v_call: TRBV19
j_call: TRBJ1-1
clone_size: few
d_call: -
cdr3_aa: CASNLGGLYTEAFF
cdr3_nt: TGTGCCAGTAACCTGGGGGGTCTGTACACTGAAGCTTTCTTT

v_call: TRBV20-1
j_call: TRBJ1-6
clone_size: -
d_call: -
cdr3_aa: CSASNPKKVGSPLHF
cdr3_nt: TGCAGTGCTAGTAACCCCAAGAAGGTGGGTTCACCCCTCCACTTT

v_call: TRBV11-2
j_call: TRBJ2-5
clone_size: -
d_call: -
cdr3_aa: CASSYRLGGQETQYF
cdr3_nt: TGTGCCAGCAGCTACCGACTGGGCGGACAGGAGACCCAGTACTTC

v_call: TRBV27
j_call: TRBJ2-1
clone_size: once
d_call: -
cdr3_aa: CATAPVVQGLAFF
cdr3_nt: TGTGCCACCGCCCCCGTCGTCCAGGGATTGGCTTTCTTC

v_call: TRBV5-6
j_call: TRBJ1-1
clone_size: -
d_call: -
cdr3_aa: CASSLGTVGHTEAFF
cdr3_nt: TGTGCCAGCAGCTTGGGTACCGTGGGCCACACTGAAGCTTTCTTT

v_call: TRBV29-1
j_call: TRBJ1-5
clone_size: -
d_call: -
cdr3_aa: CSVEEVSNQPQHF
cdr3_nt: TGCAGCGTTGAAGAGGTCAGCAATCAGCCCCAGCATTTT

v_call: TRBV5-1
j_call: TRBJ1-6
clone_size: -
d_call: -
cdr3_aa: CASSFGTPPSPLHF
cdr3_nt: TGCGCCAGCAGCTTCGGGACACCCCCTTCACCCCTCCACTTT

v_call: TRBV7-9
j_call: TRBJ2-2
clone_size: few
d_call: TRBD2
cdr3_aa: CASGGTSGTGELFF
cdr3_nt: TGTGCCAGCGGAGGGACTAGCGGAACCGGGGAGCTGTTTTTT

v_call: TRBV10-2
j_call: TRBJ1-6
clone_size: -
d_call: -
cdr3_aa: CASSDGQTYYNSPLHF
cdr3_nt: TGCGCCAGCAGTGACGGACAGACCTACTATAATTCACCCCTCCACTTT

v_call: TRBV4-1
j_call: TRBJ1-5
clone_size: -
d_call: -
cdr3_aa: CASSQDLGWAQHF
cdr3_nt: TGCGCCAGCAGCCAAGATCTCGGATGGGCCCAGCATTTT

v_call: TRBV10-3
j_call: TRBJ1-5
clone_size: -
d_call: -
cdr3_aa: CEDQPQHF
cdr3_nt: TGTGAGGATCAGCCCCAGCATTTT

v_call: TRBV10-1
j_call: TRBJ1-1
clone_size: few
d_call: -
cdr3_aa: CASSEQGWDTEAFF
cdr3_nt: TGCGCCAGCAGTGAACAGGGATGGGACACTGAAGCTTTCTTT

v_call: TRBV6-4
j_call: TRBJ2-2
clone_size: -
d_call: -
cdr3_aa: CASQANTGELFF
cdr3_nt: TGTGCCAGCCAGGCGAACACCGGGGAGCTGTTTTTT

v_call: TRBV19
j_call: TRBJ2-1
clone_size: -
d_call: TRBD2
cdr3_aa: CASSMGGGSAGGPRNEQFF
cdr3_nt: TGTGCCAGTAGTATGGGTGGAGGATCCGCGGGAGGGCCGAGGAATGAGCAGTTCTTC

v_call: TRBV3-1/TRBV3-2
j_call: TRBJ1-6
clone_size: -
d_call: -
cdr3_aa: CASRLGGHYNSPLHF
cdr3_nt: TGTGCCAGCCGGTTGGGGGGACACTATAATTCACCCCTCCACTTT

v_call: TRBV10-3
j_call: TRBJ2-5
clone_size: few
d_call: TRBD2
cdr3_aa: CAIGSGREETQYF
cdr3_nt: TGTGCCATCGGGAGCGGGAGGGAAGAGACCCAGTACTTC

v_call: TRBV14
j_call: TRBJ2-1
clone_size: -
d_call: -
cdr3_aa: CASSQMRLARNEQFF
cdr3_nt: TGTGCCAGCAGCCAAATGCGTCTAGCGCGGAATGAGCAGTTCTTC

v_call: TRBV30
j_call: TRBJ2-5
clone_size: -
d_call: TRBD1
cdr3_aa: CASDRWGQALQETQYF
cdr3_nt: TGTGCCTCGGATAGGTGGGGACAGGCCCTCCAAGAGACCCAGTACTTC

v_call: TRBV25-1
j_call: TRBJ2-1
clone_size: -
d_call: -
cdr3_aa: CASSELRGEQFF
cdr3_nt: TGTGCCAGCAGTGAATTAAGGGGTGAGCAGTTCTTC

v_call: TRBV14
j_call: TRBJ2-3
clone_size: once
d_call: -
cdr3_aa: CASSPGLNTDTQYF
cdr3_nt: TGTGCCAGCAGCCCGGGGTTGAACACAGATACGCAGTATTTT

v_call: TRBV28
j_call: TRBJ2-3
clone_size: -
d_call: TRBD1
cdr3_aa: CASSLPLLGQGATDTQYF
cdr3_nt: TGTGCCAGCAGTCTCCCTCTCCTTGGACAGGGGGCAACAGATACGCAGTATTTT

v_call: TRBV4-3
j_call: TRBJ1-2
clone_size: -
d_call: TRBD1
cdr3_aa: CASSQDWGQGGGYTF
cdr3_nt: TGCGCCAGCAGCCAAGATTGGGGACAGGGCGGTGGCTACACCTTC

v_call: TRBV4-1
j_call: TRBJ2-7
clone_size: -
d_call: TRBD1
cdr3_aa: CASSQGGPGQAYEQYF
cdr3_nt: TGCGCCAGCAGCCAAGGGGGGCCTGGACAGGCCTACGAGCAGTACTTC